This T cell receptor (beta chain) was obtained from a study of PD-L1 blockade in urothelial cancer. Only in-frame clones appear in the TCRdb table, and some are missing; sequencing was by immunoSEQ multiplex PCR. The sample yields tens of thousands of clones, 82% seen once. As to time point: pretreatment peripheral blood. This receptor was identified in a man aged 55-75 years with urothelial cancer. This specimen was PBMCs, taken around atezolizumab (anti-PD-L1) treatment.

This chain's CDR3 is CASSTPRNTEAFF. DNA of the CDR3: TGTGCCAGTAGTACCCCCAGGAACACTGAAGCTTTCTTT. The rearrangement links TRBV19 to TRBJ1-1; D gene ambiguous. V shed 4 bases and J shed 1 base, with 7 bases lying between them. There are 13 residues in the CDR3. The germline V gene has CDR1 LNHDA and CDR2 SQIVND (reference sequence).